A selection of T cell receptor beta chains follows, all from one sample in a study of blood T cell repertoires in COVID-19. The method was immunoSEQ multiplex PCR; TCRdb's version includes in-frame clones alone and lacks a portion of them. The repertoire holds approximately 130,000 clones, more than 75% seen once, with more than 1.5% in the top ten. Sequenced sample: peripheral blood. The receptor set was obtained from a human donor in a cohort sampled during active COVID-19. Each CDR3 is given without its conserved first and last residue. Where a row states a size, it is once, few, many or the class of an expanded clone; other rows omit it.

clone_size j_call v_call cdr3_aa
once TRBJ1-4 TRBV4-2 ASRRRETTNEKLF
. TRBJ1-2 TRBV6-5 ASSYLRTGVHYGYT
. TRBJ2-7 TRBV6-5 ASSYRGHSYEQY
. TRBJ2-7 TRBV9 ASSEGSGSYEQY
. TRBJ2-3 TRBV19 ASSIGVAGGEQY
. TRBJ1-2 TRBV7-8 ASRGGMGSGYT
. TRBJ2-1 TRBV5-4 ASNGGYEQF
. TRBJ1-6 TRBV4-2 ASSHGEPHSPLH
. TRBJ2-7 TRBV19 ASSWDRTSYEQY
. TRBJ2-1 TRBV7-7 ASSPTGTSLTNEQF
once TRBJ1-1 TRBV12-3/TRBV12-4 ASRRMNTEAF
. TRBJ1-3 TRBV15 ATSVGGSFGNTIY
. TRBJ1-2 TRBV2 ASSARGLGDYYT
. TRBJ2-1 TRBV16 ASSHRDRAGYEQF
. TRBJ1-2 TRBV6-1 ASSEVGRRRGYT
. TRBJ2-3 TRBV11-1 ASSRDRPTDTQY
. TRBJ2-2 TRBV5-1 ASTGALRGTGELF
. TRBJ1-2 TRBV7-9 ASSLNQVYGYT
. TRBJ2-7 TRBV29-1 SVEGGASSYEQY
once TRBJ2-3 TRBV6-4 ASSDSGGRAVDTQY
few TRBJ2-1 TRBV7-9 ASSLDVSGGEDEQF
. TRBJ2-5 TRBV7-2 ASSVGTVETQY
. TRBJ2-5 TRBV9 ASTSSAGGRETQY
. TRBJ2-7 TRBV9 ASSVETGGLGEQY
. TRBJ2-5 TRBV5-6 ASSPGRETQY
. TRBJ2-3 TRBV6-6 ASSYSAIDTQY
. TRBJ2-1 TRBV12-3/TRBV12-4 ASSLGVIKF
. TRBJ2-7 TRBV7-6 ASAGTAGGSVYEQY
. TRBJ1-1 TRBV29-1 SADGADMNTEAF
. TRBJ2-4 TRBV5-4 ASSPAPGQERATY
. TRBJ2-3 TRBV4-1 ASSQERRGGSTDTQY
. TRBJ2-4 TRBV4-2 ASSQVGPGSAKNIQY
. TRBJ2-1 TRBV2 ARGGDSYNEQF
. TRBJ2-5 TRBV5-1 ASSVLAQGQETQY
. TRBJ2-7 TRBV10-2 ASSESGGYYEQY
. TRBJ2-2 TRBV5-1 ASSFTTTVTGELF
. TRBJ1-6 TRBV6-2/TRBV6-3 ASSRDRTNSPLH
. TRBJ2-7 TRBV6-2/TRBV6-3 ASSGEQGYEQY
. TRBJ2-2 TRBV19 ASAEGAGELF
. TRBJ1-1 TRBV5-1 ASSPGQENTEAF
. TRBJ1-2 TRBV7-2 ASHRGGVGYGYT
. TRBJ2-5 TRBV5-4 ASSPWGGETQY
. TRBJ2-2 TRBV7-2 ASSSSGQGNTGELF
. TRBJ1-6 TRBV28 ASNPLTGVNSPLH
. TRBJ2-4 TRBV7-9 ASSPTDSKNIQY
. TRBJ2-1 TRBV14 ASSLLKGGGNEQF
. TRBJ2-7 TRBV24-1 ATSDLTGEQY
. TRBJ2-3 TRBV20-1 SASLSGVGPADTQY
. TRBJ2-2 TRBV9 ASSLRTSGRAGELF
. TRBJ2-4 TRBV18 ASSPPRLLAKNIQY
. TRBJ1-1 TRBV9 ASSLRTGITEAF
few TRBJ1-1 TRBV3-1/TRBV3-2 ASSQERRNTEAF
. TRBJ2-5 TRBV3-1/TRBV3-2 ASSPEGGHMETQY
. TRBJ1-2 TRBV5-6 ASSQGQGTNYGYT
. TRBJ2-1 TRBV15 ATQTGGHSYNEQF